This T cell receptor (beta chain) was identified during a study of Graves' ophthalmopathy and Graves' hyperthyroidism. V was pared by 5 bases and J by 3 bases, with 11 bases between. CDR3 size: 13 residues. From germline, CDR1 is PRHDT and CDR2 FYEKMQ (reference sequence). Amplification targeted the TCR beta CDR3 regions, with RNA transcripts as the source material. Amplification began with first-round RT-PCR using HTBI primers, then second-round multiplex PCR was performed. TCRdb re-called the multiplex PCR reads through MiXCR, storing one row per CDR3 protein. The table shows fewer than 350,000 distinct CDR3 sequences, with 15% to 20% occurring only once. Only one count was recorded for this clonotype. Its target is unknown. Broader study findings: Also, most clonotypes expanded in the thyroid above 0.001 frequency appeared in blood.

The genes are TRBV13 and TRBJ2-7; the D call may be TRBD1 or TRBD2 (5 bases each). The TCR comes from an adult man with Graves' ophthalmopathy. Material: peripheral blood. CDR3 amino acids: CASSRGRFYEQYF. In DNA, the CDR3 is TGTGCCAGCAGCCGGGGACGCTTCTACGAGCAGTACTTC.